This T cell receptor beta chain was documented in a study of response to subunit inactivated influenza vaccine. General study points: The authors offered the suggestion that each seasonal influenza vaccination recruits few new T cells.

Remarks on this clonotype: Its antigen is as yet unknown.

Germline loops: CDR1 MNHEY, CDR2 SVGEGT. V was pared by 3 bases and J by 0 bases, with 11 bases between. The CDR3 loop spans 15 amino acids. TCRdb reprocessed the RT-PCR reads via MiXCR and lists one record per CDR3 protein. The sample includes 280,000 or so distinct CDR3 sequences, just over 20% of them seen just once. The chain combines TRBV6-2 or TRBV6-3 with TRBJ1-1; no clear D. This sequence originates from a man in his fifties or sixties who received an inactivated influenza vaccine. Sequences were derived from PBMCs from blood, sampled about 20 months after vaccination. The CDR3 sequence: CASSYEGDLNTEAFF. The CDR3 nucleotides are TGTGCCAGCAGTTATGAAGGAGATCTGAACACTGAAGCTTTCTTT.